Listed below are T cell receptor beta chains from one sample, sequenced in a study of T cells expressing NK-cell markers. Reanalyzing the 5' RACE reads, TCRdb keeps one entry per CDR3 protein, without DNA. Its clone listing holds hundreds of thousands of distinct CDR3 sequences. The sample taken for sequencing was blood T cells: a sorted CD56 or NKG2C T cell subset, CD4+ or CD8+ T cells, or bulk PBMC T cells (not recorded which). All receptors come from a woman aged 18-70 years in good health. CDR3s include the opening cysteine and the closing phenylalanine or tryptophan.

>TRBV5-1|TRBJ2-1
CASSLPGVRYNEQFF
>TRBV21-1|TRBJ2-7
CASFVVPTQCVAYEQYF
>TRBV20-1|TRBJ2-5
CSAPPTAGEETQYF
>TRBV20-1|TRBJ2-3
CSASRQGARTDTQYF
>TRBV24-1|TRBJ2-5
CATSGGQGEEETQYF
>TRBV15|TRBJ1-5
CATSREAGRHQPQHF
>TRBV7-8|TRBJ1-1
CASSPGLGVEAFF
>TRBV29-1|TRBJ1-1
CSVGGDTEAFF
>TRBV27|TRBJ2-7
CASSLLAGGSYEQYF
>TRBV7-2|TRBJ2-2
CASSPAEGTGELFF
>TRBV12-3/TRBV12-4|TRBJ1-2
CASSLGGFGDGYTF
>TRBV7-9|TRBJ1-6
CASSPLEGYQSPLHF
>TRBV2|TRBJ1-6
CASSEDMGAGSPLHF
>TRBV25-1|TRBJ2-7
CASSDVGIAALEQYF
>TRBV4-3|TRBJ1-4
CASSQEGTGGEKLFF
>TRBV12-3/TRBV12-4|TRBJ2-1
CASSSTSAGYNEQFF
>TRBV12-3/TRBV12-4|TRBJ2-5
CASRPGVLETQYF
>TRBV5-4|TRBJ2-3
CASSLGWSQTTDTQYF
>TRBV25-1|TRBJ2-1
CASSEGGKNEQFF
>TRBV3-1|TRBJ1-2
CASSTSTTGGGYTF
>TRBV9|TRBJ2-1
CASSVVGAGGFDEQFF
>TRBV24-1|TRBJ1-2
CATRDSVNYGYTF
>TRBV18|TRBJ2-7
CASSPPGGGSSYEQYF
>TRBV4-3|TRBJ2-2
CASSQSPVGDTGELFF
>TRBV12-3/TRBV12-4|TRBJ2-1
CAVGHGGGTYNEQFF
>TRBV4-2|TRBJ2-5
CASSQVEGLAGQETQYF
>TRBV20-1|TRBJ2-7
CSAKLAGVSEQYF
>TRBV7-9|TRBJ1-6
CASSASSDRDSPLHF
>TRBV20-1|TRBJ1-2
CSAREFGSGGGSYGYTF
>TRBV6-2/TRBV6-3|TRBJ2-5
CASSSIGREYQETQYF
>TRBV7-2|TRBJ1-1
CASRPRGANTEAFF
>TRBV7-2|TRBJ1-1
CASSSQENTEAFF
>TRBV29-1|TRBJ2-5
CSVKETGLMETQYF
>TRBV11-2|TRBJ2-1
CASSRTSGRTKLYNEQFF
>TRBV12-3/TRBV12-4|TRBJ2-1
CASSLVGGGALRPYNEQFF
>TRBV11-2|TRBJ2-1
CASSLDSQQWGNEQFF
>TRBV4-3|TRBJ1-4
CASSTRQGVYEKLFF
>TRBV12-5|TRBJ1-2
CASAPTGDVGYTF
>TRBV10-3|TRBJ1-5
CAIWGGTDNQPQHF
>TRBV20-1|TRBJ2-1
CSARDAGLAGGEQFF
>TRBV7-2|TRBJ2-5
CASSKRLTSGYELYF
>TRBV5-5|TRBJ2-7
CASSFLDGAYEQYF
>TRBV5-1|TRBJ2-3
CASSRTSGGDTQYF
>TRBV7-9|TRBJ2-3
CASSLESGATDTQYF
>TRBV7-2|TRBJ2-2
CASSRKPNTGELFF
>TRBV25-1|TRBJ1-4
CASSGGGREKLFF
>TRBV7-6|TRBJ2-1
CASRTEGSSYNEQFF
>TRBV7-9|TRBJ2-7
CASSSPGPTYEQYF
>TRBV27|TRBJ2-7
CASSSSTGLGATEQYF